This TCR beta chain derives from a study of control samples from healthy donors and cancer patients. V was trimmed by 2 bases and J by 4 bases, leaving 12 bases between them. The CDR3 is made up of 15 amino acids. Germline values: CDR1 SNHLY, CDR2 FYNNEI. TCRdb's copy holds only in-frame clones and misses some; the assay was immunoSEQ multiplex PCR. This sample has roughly 170,000 clones, with almost 90% found just once. The sample was blood. The V gene is TRBV2, the J gene TRBJ2-1; tentative D call: TRBD1 (5 bases). This clonotype was sampled from a woman in her thirties in good health. Here the CDR3 DNA reads TGTGCCAGCAGTGAAAAAAGGGGTTTTTACAATGAGCAGTTCTTC. This translates into CASSEKRGFYNEQFF.